This T cell receptor beta chain was obtained from a study of blood T cell repertoires in COVID-19. Sequencing used immunoSEQ multiplex PCR; TCRdb keeps in-frame clones, though not all of them. The sample gives a few hundred thousand clones, more than 85% of which show up once; over 6% is in the top ten. The origin of this receptor is a woman between 70 and 85 years old with active or convalescent COVID-19. The specimen sequenced was peripheral blood.

The CDR3 reads CASTQQGYLLEQYF. For the CDR3, the DNA is TGTGCCAGCACCCAACAGGGATACCTCCTCGAGCAGTACTTC. The chain is built from TRBV7-2 and TRBJ2-7; tentative D call: TRBD1 (6 bases). This CDR3 comprises 14 residues. V was clipped by 7 bases and J by 6 bases, with 19 bases between them. The V gene's germline CDR1 is SGHTA and CDR2 FQGNSA.